The clone carrying this TCR beta chain was detected ten times or more. The data stem from a study of CD8+CD57+ T cells in acquired aplastic anemia. The patients chosen for sequencing had shown expansion of CD8+CD57+ cells (detected by flow cytometry). TCR beta VDJ and CDR3 profiling used genomic DNA as template. TCRdb re-derived calls from the reads in MiXCR, one entry per CDR3 protein. The sample holds 200,000 or so distinct CDR3 sequences, around 45% seen once. Trimming shortened V by 8 bases and J by 1 base, and 12 bases separated the two germline ends. Germline CDR1 LNHDA, CDR2 SQIVND (reference sequence). The CDR3 sequence is 13 residues long.

Input material: sorted CD4+, CD8+, or CD8+CD57+ T cells (not recorded which) from PBMCs. The receptor was isolated from a human donor with aplastic anemia. The chain carries TRBV19 and TRBJ2-7; D unresolved. CDR3 bases: TGTGCCAGTCAGGTCCCACCATCCTACGAGCAGTACTTC. Amino acid sequence: CASQVPPSYEQYF. The whole variable domain, remainder taken from reference TRBV19 and TRBJ2-7, is DGGITQSPKYLFRKEGQNVTLSCEQNLNHDAMYWYRQDPGQGLRLIYYSQIVNDFQKGDIAEGYSVSREKKESFPLTVTSAQKNPTAFYLCASQVPPSYEQYFGPGTRLTVT.